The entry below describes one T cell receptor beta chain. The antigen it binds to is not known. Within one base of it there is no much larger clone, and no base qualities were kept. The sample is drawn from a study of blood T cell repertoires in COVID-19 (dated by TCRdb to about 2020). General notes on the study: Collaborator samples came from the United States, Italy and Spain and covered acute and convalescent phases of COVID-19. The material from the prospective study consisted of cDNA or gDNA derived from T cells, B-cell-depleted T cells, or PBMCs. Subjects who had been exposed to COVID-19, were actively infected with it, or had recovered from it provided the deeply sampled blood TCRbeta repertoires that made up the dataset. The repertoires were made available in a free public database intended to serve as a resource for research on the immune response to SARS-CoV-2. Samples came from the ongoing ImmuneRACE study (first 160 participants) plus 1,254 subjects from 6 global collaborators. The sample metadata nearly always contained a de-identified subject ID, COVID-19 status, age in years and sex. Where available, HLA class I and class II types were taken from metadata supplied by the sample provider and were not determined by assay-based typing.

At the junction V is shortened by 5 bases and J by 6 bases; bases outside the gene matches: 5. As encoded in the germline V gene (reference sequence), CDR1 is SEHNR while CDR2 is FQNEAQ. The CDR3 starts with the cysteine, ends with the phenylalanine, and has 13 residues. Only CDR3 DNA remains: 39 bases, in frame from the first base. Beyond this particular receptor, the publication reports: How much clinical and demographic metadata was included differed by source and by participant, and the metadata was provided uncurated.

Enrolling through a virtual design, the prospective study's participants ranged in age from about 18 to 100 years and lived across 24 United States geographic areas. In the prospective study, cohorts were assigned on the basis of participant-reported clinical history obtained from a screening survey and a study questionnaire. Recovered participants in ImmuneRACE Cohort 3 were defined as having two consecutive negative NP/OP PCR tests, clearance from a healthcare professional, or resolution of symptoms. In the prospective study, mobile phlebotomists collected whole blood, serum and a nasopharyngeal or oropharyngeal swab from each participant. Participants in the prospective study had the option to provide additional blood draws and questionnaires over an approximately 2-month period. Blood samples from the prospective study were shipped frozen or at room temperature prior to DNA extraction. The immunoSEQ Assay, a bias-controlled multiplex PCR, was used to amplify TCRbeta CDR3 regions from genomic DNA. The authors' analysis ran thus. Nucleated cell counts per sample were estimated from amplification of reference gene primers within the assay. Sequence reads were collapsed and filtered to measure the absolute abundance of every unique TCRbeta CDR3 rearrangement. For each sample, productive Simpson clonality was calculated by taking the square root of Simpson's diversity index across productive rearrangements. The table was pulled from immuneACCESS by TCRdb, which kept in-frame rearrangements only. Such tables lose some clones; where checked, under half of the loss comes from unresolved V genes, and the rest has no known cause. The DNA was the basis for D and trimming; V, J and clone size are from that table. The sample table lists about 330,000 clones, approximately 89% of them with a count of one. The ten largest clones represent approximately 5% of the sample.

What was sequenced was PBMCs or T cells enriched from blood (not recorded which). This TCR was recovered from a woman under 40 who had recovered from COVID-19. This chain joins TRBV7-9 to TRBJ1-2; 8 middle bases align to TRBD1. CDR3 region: CASSRTGQDGYTF. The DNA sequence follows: TGTGCCAGCAGCCGGACAGGGCAGGATGGCTACACCTTC.